In terms of frequency, the clone carrying this TCR beta chain is medium-sized. Its specificity is not known. The sample belongs to a study of CXCR3-negative and CXCR3-positive naive CD8 T cells. Study observations and caveats: Naive cells, whether CXCR3-negative or CXCR3-positive, had similar TRBV-TRBJ usage, while memory cells differed.

Researchers prepared the TRB cDNA libraries using 5' RACE with UMI labels. TCRdb reprocessed the 5' RACE reads; each CDR3 protein has one entry and no DNA is given. The repertoire table contains approximately 9,700 distinct CDR3 sequences. The sample taken for sequencing was naive CXCR3- CD8+ T cells from blood. Indicated subset: CD45RO-CCR7+CD27+CD95- naive CD8+ T cells lacking CXCR3 (TNR3-). The clonotype originates from a human donor in good health. Some clones in this sample may be carry-over from other donors' samples.

The CDR3 is CSVRRQGTEAFF. V is TRBV29-1 and J is TRBJ1-1; TCRdb's D call, TRBD1, is unchecked because there is no DNA. Germline V gene lookup returns CDR1 SQVTM and CDR2 ANQGSEA. This CDR3 region has 12 residues.